This T cell receptor (beta chain) stems from a study of CD8+ T cells in alopecia areata. Looking at the study overall: At a dose of 5 to 10 mg twice daily, oral tofacitinib was given to treated patients. Findings and caveats of the study: Greater clonality was observed in lesional scalp samples, especially alopecia totalis/universalis, versus normal scalp. Mice showed clearer TCR sharing than patients did, a gap that was possibly HLA-related.

RNA, once extracted, was reverse transcribed into cDNA for use as the sequencing template. TCRdb's copy holds only in-frame clones and misses some; the assay was immunoSEQ multiplex PCR. This sample yields about 250,000 clones, of which around 67% are seen a single time; about 1.3% belongs to the top ten. The CDR3 runs 13 residues. Germline-derived CDR1 and CDR2 are GTSNPN and SVGIG (reference sequence). V lost 1 base to trimming and J lost 2 bases, with 6 bases between them. With regard to this clone: What it binds is not known.

This rearrangement joins TRBV30 to TRBJ1-5; D remains unclear. This receptor was taken from a human donor with alopecia areata. The source material was CD4+ T cells sorted from blood, sampled at week 0. The CDR3 sequence is CAWSDQGNQPQHF. As DNA, the CDR3 is TGTGCCTGGAGTGACCAGGGCAATCAGCCCCAGCATTTT.